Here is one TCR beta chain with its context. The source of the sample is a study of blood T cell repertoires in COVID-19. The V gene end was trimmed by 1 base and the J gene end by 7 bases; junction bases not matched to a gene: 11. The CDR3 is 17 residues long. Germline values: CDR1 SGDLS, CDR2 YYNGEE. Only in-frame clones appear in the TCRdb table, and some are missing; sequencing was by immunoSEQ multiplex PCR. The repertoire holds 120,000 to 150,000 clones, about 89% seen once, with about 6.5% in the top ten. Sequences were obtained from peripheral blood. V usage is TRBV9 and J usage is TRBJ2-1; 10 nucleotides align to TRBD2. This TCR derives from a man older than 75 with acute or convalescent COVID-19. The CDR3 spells CASSVSSGSYGGNEQFF. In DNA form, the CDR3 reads TGTGCCAGCAGCGTATCTAGCGGGAGCTACGGGGGGAATGAGCAGTTCTTC.